This T cell receptor beta chain stems from a study of CD8+CD57+ T cells in acquired aplastic anemia. For this clonotype: Germline and junction disagree at one end, which may indicate a read error.

The template used for profiling TCR beta VDJ and CDR3 was genomic DNA. TCRdb ran MiXCR on the reads and lists one entry per CDR3 protein. The sample shows about 180,000 distinct CDR3 sequences, roughly 50% of them seen only once. Germline V gene data show CDR1 as SGDLS and CDR2 as YYNGEE. The length of the CDR3 is 11 residues. Sequencing involved patients with CD8+CD57+ cell expansion previously shown by flow cytometry. With no exception, the patients had severe acquired aplastic anemia. The receptor comes from a human donor with aplastic anemia. The chain employs TRBV9 and TRBJ1-2, with D perhaps matching TRBD1 (5 bases). What was sequenced was sorted CD4+, CD8+, or CD8+CD57+ T cells (not recorded which) from PBMCs. The CDR3 spells CAERGNYGYAF. The CDR3 DNA sequence: TGTGCCGAGCGGGGGAACTATGGCTACGCCTTC.